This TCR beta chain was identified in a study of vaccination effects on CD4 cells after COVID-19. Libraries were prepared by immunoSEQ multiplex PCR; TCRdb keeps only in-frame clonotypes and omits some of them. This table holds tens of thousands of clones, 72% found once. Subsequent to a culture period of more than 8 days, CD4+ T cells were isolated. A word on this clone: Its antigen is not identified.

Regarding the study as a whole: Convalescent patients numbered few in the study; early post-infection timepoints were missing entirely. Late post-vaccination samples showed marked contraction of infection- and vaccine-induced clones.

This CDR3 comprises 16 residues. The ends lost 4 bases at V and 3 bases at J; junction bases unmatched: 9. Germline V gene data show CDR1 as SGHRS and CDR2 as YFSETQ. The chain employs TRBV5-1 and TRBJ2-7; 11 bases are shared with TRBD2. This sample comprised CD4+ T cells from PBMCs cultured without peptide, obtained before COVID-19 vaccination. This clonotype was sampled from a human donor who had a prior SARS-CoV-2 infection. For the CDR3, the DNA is TGCGCCAGCAGCCGACTCACTAGCGGGAGAATCTACGAGCAGTACTTC. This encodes CASSRLTSGRIYEQYF.